These T cell receptor beta chains were read from a single sample in a study of blood T cell repertoires in COVID-19. Assay: immunoSEQ multiplex PCR; the TCRdb copy retains only in-frame clones and omits some. The sample yields about 26,000 clones, around 90% seen once. Sequencing used peripheral blood. Source of these receptors: a human donor in a cohort sampled during active COVID-19. CDR3s include the opening cysteine and the closing phenylalanine or tryptophan. D genes are given only for firm matches. Only part of the rows carry a size: once, few, many, or a class if the clone is expanded.

CATQSDIRGNTIYF,TGTGCCACGCAATCGGACATCCGTGGAAACACCATATATTTT,TRBJ1-3,TRBV30,-,-
CASSVGLANYEQYF,TGTGCCAGCAGCGTAGGACTAGCGAACTACGAGCAGTACTTC,TRBJ2-7,TRBV9,TRBD2,-
CASSYGGTSGTMQFF,TGTGCCAGCAGTTACGGAGGGACTAGCGGGACGATGCAGTTCTTC,TRBJ2-1,TRBV6-2/TRBV6-3,TRBD2,-
CASSLRDRSSYEQYF,TGTGCCAGCAGCTTGAGGGACAGGAGTTCCTACGAGCAGTACTTC,TRBJ2-7,TRBV5-6,TRBD1,-
CASSDRAGGPTDTQYF,TGTGCCAGCAGTGATAGGGCGGGGGGACCCACAGATACGCAGTATTTT,TRBJ2-3,TRBV28,TRBD2,-
CASSLLAENQETQYF,TGTGCCAGCAGCTTACTAGCGGAAAACCAAGAGACCCAGTACTTC,TRBJ2-5,TRBV5-5,TRBD2,-
CAWNRQLATNEKLFF,TGTGCCTGGAATAGACAGCTTGCAACTAATGAAAAACTGTTTTTT,TRBJ1-4,TRBV30,-,-
CATSGTANTGELFF,TGTGCCACCAGCGGCACCGCGAACACCGGGGAGCTGTTTTTT,TRBJ2-2,TRBV15,-,-
CAWSVREGIQPQHF,TGTGCCTGGAGTGTACGGGAAGGTATTCAGCCCCAGCATTTT,TRBJ1-5,TRBV30,-,-
CASSEMGTGYQPQHF,TGTGCCAGCAGTGAAATGGGGACAGGGTATCAGCCCCAGCATTTT,TRBJ1-5,TRBV6-1,TRBD1,-
CASSIRNRQGNTEAFF,TGTGCCAGTAGCATAAGAAACCGACAGGGGAACACTGAAGCTTTCTTT,TRBJ1-1,TRBV19,TRBD1,-
CASDRSHNSPLHF,TGTGCCAGCGACAGGTCACATAATTCACCCCTCCACTTT,TRBJ1-6,TRBV6-6,-,few
CASSDRYYEQYF,TGTGCCAGTAGTGACAGGTACTACGAGCAGTACTTC,TRBJ2-7,TRBV19,-,-
CASSSYRRDEQYF,TGTGCCAGCAGTTCTTATCGCAGGGATGAGCAGTACTTC,TRBJ2-7,TRBV28,-,-
CASKGVVVLTDTQYF,TGTGCCTCAAAAGGGGTGGTGGTGTTGACAGATACGCAGTATTTT,TRBJ2-3,TRBV30,-,-
CASSLGPGQGGYEQYF,TGTGCCAGCAGCCTTGGGCCCGGACAGGGGGGCTACGAGCAGTACTTC,TRBJ2-7,TRBV5-6,TRBD1,-
CASRGQGAYEQYF,TGTGCCAGTCGAGGACAGGGAGCCTACGAGCAGTACTTC,TRBJ2-7,TRBV19,TRBD1,-
CASSYNGLAVYEQYF,TGTGCCAGTAGCTATAACGGACTAGCCGTCTACGAGCAGTACTTC,TRBJ2-7,TRBV19,TRBD2,-
CASSLNAVAGIEQYF,TGCGCCAGCAGCTTGAATGCGGTGGCAGGGATTGAGCAGTACTTC,TRBJ2-7,TRBV5-1,-,-
CASSLTSGSYNEQFF,TGTGCCAGCAGCTTAACGTCCGGGAGCTACAATGAGCAGTTCTTC,TRBJ2-1,TRBV11-2,-,-